This TCR beta chain is from a study of tumour-infiltrating T cells in Burkitt lymphoma. Germline assignment: CDR1 SGHRS and CDR2 YFSETQ. V was pared by 7 bases and J by 0 bases, with 6 bases of the junction left unmatched. There are 15 residues in the CDR3. Using immunoSEQ multiplex PCR, the repertoire was profiled, and TCRdb retains in-frame clones only, with some absent. The sample yields about 1,100 clones, approximately 16% seen once. The receptor's source is a human donor with Burkitt lymphoma. Source material: tumor tissue. This chain links TRBV5-1 with TRBJ2-1; 8 bases line up with TRBD1. CDR3 sequence: CASRTGQGSYNEQFF. Written as DNA, the CDR3 is TGCGCCAGCCGCACCGGACAGGGCTCCTACAATGAGCAGTTCTTC.